A selection of T cell receptor beta chains follows, all from one sample in a study of blood T cells in healthy people across ages. TCRdb independently ran MiXCR on the 5' RACE reads; one entry per CDR3 protein. This sample carries around 1,700,000 distinct CDR3 sequences, about 30% of them seen once, and the ten largest clones take roughly 8.2%. The sequenced material came from blood. These receptors all stem from a woman aged 25-40 years in good health. Both conserved end residues are part of each CDR3. A D gene is named only where the DNA matches it firmly. Some rows have no size entry. The others give once, few or many, or a class for an expanded clone.

D	V	size	J	DNA	CDR3
NA	TRBV6-2/TRBV6-3	NA	TRBJ2-4	TGTGCCAGCAGTTACTCGGACGGTCCTCTAGCCAAAAACATTCAGTACTTC	CASSYSDGPLAKNIQYF
NA	TRBV5-1	many	TRBJ1-4	TGCGCCAGCAGTCGGGACCTTAATGAAAAACTGTTTTTT	CASSRDLNEKLFF
TRBD2	TRBV18	few	TRBJ2-1	TGTGCCAGCTCACACGAGCGGGGGGGCCGAGGCAATGAGCAGTTCTTC	CASSHERGGRGNEQFF
NA	TRBV21-1	few	TRBJ1-2	TGTGCCAGCAGCCCCCGGGGAAGGACGGCTAACTATGGCTACACCTTC	CASSPRGRTANYGYTF
TRBD2	TRBV18	NA	TRBJ2-1	TGTGCCAGCTCTACAACGACTAGCGGGGGGGCTGAGCAGTTCTTC	CASSTTTSGGAEQFF
NA	TRBV5-1	NA	TRBJ1-1	TGCGCCAGCAGCCTCCGGGACCCAGGGATCGGCACTGAAGCTTTCTTT	CASSLRDPGIGTEAFF
NA	TRBV7-3	few	TRBJ1-1	TGTGCCAGCAGCTTAAGCACGGTCACTGAAGCTTTCTTT	CASSLSTVTEAFF
NA	TRBV20-1	few	TRBJ2-4	TGCAGTGCTAGGCTTACGATGGGAGACCTAGCCAAAAACATTCAGTACTTC	CSARLTMGDLAKNIQYF
NA	TRBV4-3	many	TRBJ2-1	TGCTTCTACAATGAGCAGTTCTTC	CFYNEQFF
NA	TRBV12-3/TRBV12-4	NA	TRBJ2-3	TGTGCCAGCAGTTTTAACAAGGCGGATACGCAGTATTTT	CASSFNKADTQYF
TRBD2	TRBV12-3/TRBV12-4	NA	TRBJ2-5	TGTGCCAGCAGTTTTAGCGGGAGGGCCGGGGAGACCCAGTACTTC	CASSFSGRAGETQYF
NA	TRBV20-1	few	TRBJ2-7	TGCAGTGCTTCGAACACCGGGGCCTCCTACGAGCAGTACTTC	CSASNTGASYEQYF
NA	TRBV7-2	few	TRBJ2-5	TGTGCCAGCAGCCCCTTAGCCCCCCACGAGACCCAGTACTTC	CASSPLAPHETQYF
NA	TRBV2	few	TRBJ2-1	TGTGCCGGGTCATCAGGTGTTGAGCAGTTCTTC	CAGSSGVEQFF
NA	TRBV5-1	NA	TRBJ1-6	TGCGCCTGCAGCTCCACAAGGACCGGCAGACCCCTCCACTTT	CACSSTRTGRPLHF
NA	TRBV4-1	few	TRBJ1-5	TGCGCCAGCAGCCACCCAGGGGTCAATCAGCCCCAGCATTTT	CASSHPGVNQPQHF
NA	TRBV12-3/TRBV12-4	few	TRBJ2-3	TGTGCCAGCAGTTTAGTTGTTTCTCGGGCAGTATACACAGATACGCAGTATTTT	CASSLVVSRAVYTDTQYF
TRBD1	TRBV18	NA	TRBJ2-7	TGTGCCAGCTCACCCGGGATAGGGGGCGGCAACGAGCAGTACTTC	CASSPGIGGGNEQYF
NA	TRBV19	few	TRBJ2-3	TGTGCCAGTAGGGCCCGGCGGAACCCCACAGATACGCAGTATTTT	CASRARRNPTDTQYF
TRBD2	TRBV9	NA	TRBJ2-1	TGTGCCAGCAGCCCGTCAAGCGGGAGTATTTTTGAGCAGTTCTTC	CASSPSSGSIFEQFF
NA	TRBV2	NA	TRBJ2-5	TGTGCCAGCAGGCGACCGCCTGAAGAGACCCAGTACTTC	CASRRPPEETQYF
TRBD1	TRBV29-1	many	TRBJ1-1	TGCAGCGTCGCTGAGGGGGACAGGGGTGTAGCTTTCTTT	CSVAEGDRGVAFF
NA	TRBV7-9	once	TRBJ1-1	TGTGCCAGCAGCCTTTCCGAGCTCGGAGCTTTCTTT	CASSLSELGAFF
TRBD2	TRBV6-1	few	TRBJ2-4	TGTGCCAGCAGCTGGGAGGAGCGGGGGGCTGCCAAAAACATTCAGTACTTC	CASSWEERGAAKNIQYF
TRBD1	TRBV20-1	NA	TRBJ1-1	TGCAGTGCTAGAGGAGGGGGCCAAAACACTGAAGCTTTCTTT	CSARGGGQNTEAFF
TRBD1	TRBV27	many	TRBJ1-2	TGTGCCAGCCTAAAGGGGGCGGTCTACACCTTC	CASLKGAVYTF
NA	TRBV29-1	once	TRBJ2-3	TGCGTGGGGGGAGCAAGAGATACGCAGTATTTT	CVGGARDTQYF
NA	TRBV28	NA	TRBJ1-2	TGTGCCAGCAGTTTACAGGCAGGCCGGGGCTACACCTTC	CASSLQAGRGYTF
NA	TRBV20-1	NA	TRBJ2-7	TGCAGTGCTAGAGGAGTGGGGAGCTCCTACGAGCAGTACTTC	CSARGVGSSYEQYF
NA	TRBV2	NA	TRBJ2-5	TGTGCCAGCAGTGAAGCGCCTGCCGTCGACGCTGGGTACTTC	CASSEAPAVDAGYF
NA	TRBV12-3/TRBV12-4	many	TRBJ2-7	TGTGCCAGCAGGGTCGGGACTGGGCCCTACGAGCAGTACTTC	CASRVGTGPYEQYF
TRBD2	TRBV7-9	NA	TRBJ2-1	TGTGCCAGCAACGGACGGGGGGAATCCTACAATGAGCAGTTCTTC	CASNGRGESYNEQFF
TRBD2	TRBV20-1	few	TRBJ2-1	TGCAGTGCCGTTACTAGCGGGGGGGTCTTTGAGCAGTTCTTC	CSAVTSGGVFEQFF
TRBD1	TRBV5-6	few	TRBJ2-3	TGTGCCACCAAGGACCAATTATCGGGACAGGGTCTCACAGATACGCAGTATTTT	CATKDQLSGQGLTDTQYF
TRBD2	TRBV3-1	NA	TRBJ2-1	TGTGCCAGCAGCCAAGAATCCCTAGCGGGAGTAATTTCCTACAATGAGCAGTTCTTC	CASSQESLAGVISYNEQFF